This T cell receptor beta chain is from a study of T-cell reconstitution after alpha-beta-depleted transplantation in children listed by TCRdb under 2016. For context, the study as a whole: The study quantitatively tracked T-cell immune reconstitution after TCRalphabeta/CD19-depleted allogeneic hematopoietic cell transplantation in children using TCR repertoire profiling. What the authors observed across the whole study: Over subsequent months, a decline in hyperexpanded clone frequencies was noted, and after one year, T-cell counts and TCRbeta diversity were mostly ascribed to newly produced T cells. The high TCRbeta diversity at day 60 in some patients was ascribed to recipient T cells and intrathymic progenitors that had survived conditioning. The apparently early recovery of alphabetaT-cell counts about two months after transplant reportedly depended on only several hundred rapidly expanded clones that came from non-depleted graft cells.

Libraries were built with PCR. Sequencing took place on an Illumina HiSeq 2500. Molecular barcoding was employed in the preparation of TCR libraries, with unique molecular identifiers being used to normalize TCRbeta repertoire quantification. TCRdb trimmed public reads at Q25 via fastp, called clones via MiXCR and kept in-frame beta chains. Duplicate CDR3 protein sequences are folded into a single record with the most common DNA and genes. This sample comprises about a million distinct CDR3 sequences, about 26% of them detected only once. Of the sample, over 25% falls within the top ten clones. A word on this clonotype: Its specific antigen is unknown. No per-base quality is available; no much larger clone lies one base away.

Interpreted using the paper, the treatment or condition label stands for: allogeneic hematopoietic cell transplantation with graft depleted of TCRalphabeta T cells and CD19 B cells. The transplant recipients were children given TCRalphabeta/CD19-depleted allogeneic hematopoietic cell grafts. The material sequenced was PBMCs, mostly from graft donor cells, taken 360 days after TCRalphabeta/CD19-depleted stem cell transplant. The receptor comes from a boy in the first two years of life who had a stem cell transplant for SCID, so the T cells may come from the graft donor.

The sequenced DNA is TGTGCCATCAGTGTATCTGGGTCGGACACTGAAGCTTTCTTT. This gives the protein CAISVSGSDTEAFF. The sequence is built from TRBV10-3 and TRBJ1-1; the D gene assignment is ambiguous. Including the terminal cysteine and phenylalanine, the CDR3 comprises 14 residues. The retained sequence is limited to the CDR3, 42 bases, with the frame set at the first base. Trimming costs V 4 bases and J 3 bases, and their ends lie 12 bases apart. CDR1 and CDR2, per the germline V gene, are ENHRY and SYGVKD.